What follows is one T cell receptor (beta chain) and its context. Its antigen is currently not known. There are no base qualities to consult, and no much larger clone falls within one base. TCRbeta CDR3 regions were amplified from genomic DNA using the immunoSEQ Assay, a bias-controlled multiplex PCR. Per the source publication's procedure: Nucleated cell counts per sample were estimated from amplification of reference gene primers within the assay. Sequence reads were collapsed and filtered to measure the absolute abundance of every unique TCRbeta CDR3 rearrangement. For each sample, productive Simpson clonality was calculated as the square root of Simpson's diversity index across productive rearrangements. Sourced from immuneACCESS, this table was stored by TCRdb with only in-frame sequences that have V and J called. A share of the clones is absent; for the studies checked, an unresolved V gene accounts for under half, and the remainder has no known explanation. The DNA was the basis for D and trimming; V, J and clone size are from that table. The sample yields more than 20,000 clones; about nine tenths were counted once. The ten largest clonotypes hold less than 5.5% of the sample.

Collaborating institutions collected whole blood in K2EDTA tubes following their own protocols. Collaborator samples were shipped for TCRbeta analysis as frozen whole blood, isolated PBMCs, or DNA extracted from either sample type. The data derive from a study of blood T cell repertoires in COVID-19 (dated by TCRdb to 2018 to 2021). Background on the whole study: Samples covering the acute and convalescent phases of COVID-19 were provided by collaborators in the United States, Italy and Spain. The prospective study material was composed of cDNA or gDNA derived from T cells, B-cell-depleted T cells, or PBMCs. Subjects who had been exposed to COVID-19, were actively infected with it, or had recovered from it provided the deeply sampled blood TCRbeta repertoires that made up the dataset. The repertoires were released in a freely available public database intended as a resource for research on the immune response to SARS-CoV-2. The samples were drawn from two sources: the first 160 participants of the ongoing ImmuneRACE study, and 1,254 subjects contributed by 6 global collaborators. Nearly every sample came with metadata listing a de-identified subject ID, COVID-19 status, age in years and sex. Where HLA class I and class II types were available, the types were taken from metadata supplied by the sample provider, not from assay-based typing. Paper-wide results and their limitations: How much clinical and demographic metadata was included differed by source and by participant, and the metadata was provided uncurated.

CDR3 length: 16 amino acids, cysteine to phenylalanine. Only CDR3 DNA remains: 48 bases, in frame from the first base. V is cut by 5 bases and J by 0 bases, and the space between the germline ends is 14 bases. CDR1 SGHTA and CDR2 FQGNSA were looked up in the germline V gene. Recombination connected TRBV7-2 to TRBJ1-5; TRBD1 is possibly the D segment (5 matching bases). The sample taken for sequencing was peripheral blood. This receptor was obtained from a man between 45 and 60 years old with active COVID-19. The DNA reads TGTGCCAGCAGCCCCCAGGTGGGGGGTAGCAATCAGCCCCAGCATTTT. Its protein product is CASSPQVGGSNQPQHF.